The 5 T cell receptor beta chains listed next were all sequenced from one sample in a study of T cells after yellow fever vaccination. TCRdb itself ran the 5' RACE reads through MiXCR, one entry per CDR3 protein. The table lists 300,000 or so distinct CDR3 sequences, 7.5% to 9.5% of them singletons. The sample was CD4+ T cells sorted from PBMCs, taken 5 days after the yellow fever booster vaccination. The receptors were gathered from a man aged 18 to 35 who received the YFV17D yellow fever vaccine.

This chain joins TRBV4-3 and TRBJ2-3; weak D call: TRBD2 (5 bases). The CDR3 covers 16 residues. CDR1 is LGHNA and CDR2 is YSLEER in the germline V gene. The V end was cut by 3 bases, the J end by 6 bases, with 19 bases between. In DNA, the CDR3 is TGCGCCAGCAGCCAGGCTCAAAGGACTGGACCTGATACGCAGTATTTT. Its translation: CASSQAQRTGPDTQYF.

This clonotype appeared a few times. The V gene is TRBV4-3, the J gene TRBJ1-2; 7 bases match TRBD1. Germline CDR1 LGHNA, CDR2 YSLEER. Trimming cost V 1 base and J 4 bases; bases outside gene matches: 3. There are 14 residues in the CDR3. The CDR3 region has the DNA TGCGCCAGCAGCCAAGCCGGGACAGCCTATGGCTACACCTTC. It encodes CASSQAGTAYGYTF.

The V gene is TRBV4-3, the J gene TRBJ1-2; TRBD1 matches at 8 bases. V was clipped by 0 bases and J by 4 bases; unmatched bases: 10. From germline, CDR1 is LGHNA and CDR2 YSLEER. The CDR3 consists of 17 residues. The CDR3 coding sequence is TGCGCCAGCAGCCAAGATCAGGGGACAGGATTAGTCTATGGCTACACCTTC. This sequence encodes CASSQDQGTGLVYGYTF.

The gene calls are TRBV6-5 and TRBJ2-2; perhaps TRBD1 as D (6 bases). Per the germline V gene, CDR1 is MNHEY and CDR2 is SVGAGI. Trimming shortened V by 6 bases and J by 1 base, and 12 bases separated the two germline ends. The CDR3 runs 15 residues. CDR3 in amino acids: CASSPGHLNTGELFF. In DNA form, the CDR3 reads TGTGCCAGCAGCCCGGGACACTTGAACACCGGGGAGCTGTTTTTT.

The chain carries TRBV12-3 or TRBV12-4 and TRBJ2-2; possibly TRBD1 for D (6 bases). Trimming took 4 bases from V and 3 from J, leaving 9 bases between them. The CDR3 consists of 14 residues. The CDR3 DNA sequence: TGTGCCAGCAGTTGGGACACCCACACCGGGGAGCTGTTTTTT. Protein sequence: CASSWDTHTGELFF.